The present T cell receptor beta chain was sequenced within a study of T cells in Graves' hyperthyroidism and ophthalmopathy. Points from the study as a whole: Model predictions of ophthalmopathy came a median around 7.1 months before onset.

It was RNA transcripts that yielded the amplified TCR beta CDR3 regions. In the first-round RT-PCR of the TCR CDR3, the HTBI primer set was used. TCRdb recomputed calls from the multiplex PCR reads with MiXCR, one row per CDR3 protein. The repertoire holds 550,000 to 650,000 distinct CDR3 sequences, with approximately 15% as singletons. This clonotype showed up just a few times. Its matching antigen is unknown. Germline CDR1 and CDR2: GTSNPN and SVGIG (reference sequence). The CDR3 runs to 13 residues. With 1 base removed from V and 8 bases from J, the gap between germline ends came to 12 bases. Exclusion of patients followed from uncontrolled infection, other autoimmune disease, pregnancy or lactation.

The sequence came from a woman younger than 45 with Graves' hyperthyroidism that later progressed to Graves' ophthalmopathy. Source material: blood. V usage is TRBV30 and J usage is TRBJ2-1; no clear D. CDR3 nucleotide sequence: TGTGCCTGGAGTGCCCCGGCCAAGGATGAGCAGTTCTTC. This gives the protein CAWSAPAKDEQFF.